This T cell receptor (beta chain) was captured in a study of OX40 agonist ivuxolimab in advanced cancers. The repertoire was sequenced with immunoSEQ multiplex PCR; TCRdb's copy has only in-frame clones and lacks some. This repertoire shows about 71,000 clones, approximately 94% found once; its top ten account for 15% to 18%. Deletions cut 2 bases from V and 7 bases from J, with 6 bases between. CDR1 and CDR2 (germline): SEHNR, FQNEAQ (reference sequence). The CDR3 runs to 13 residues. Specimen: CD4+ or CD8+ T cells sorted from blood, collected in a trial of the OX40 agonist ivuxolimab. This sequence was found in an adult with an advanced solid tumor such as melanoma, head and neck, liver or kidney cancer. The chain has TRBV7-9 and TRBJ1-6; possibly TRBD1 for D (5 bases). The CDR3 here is CASSLSGNSPLHF. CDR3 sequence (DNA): TGTGCCAGCAGCTTATCAGGGAATTCACCCCTCCACTTT.